What follows are 23 T cell receptor beta chains derived from one specimen sequenced in a study of shared clonotypes between healthy human individuals. The table came from immunoSEQ multiplex PCR; TCRdb's copy has only in-frame clones and leaves some out. There are roughly 700,000 clones in the sample; 74% occur only once, and roughly 1.7% lies in the top ten. The material sequenced was memory CD4+ T cells sorted from blood. This sample's subset: CD45RA-negative fraction. The receptors originated from a woman younger than 45 in good health.

V is TRBV6-1 and J is TRBJ2-1; 7 bases line up with TRBD2. The CDR3 totals 17 residues. With V trimmed by 0 bases and J by 10 bases, 15 bases remained unmatched. Looked up from germline, CDR1 is MNHNS and CDR2 is SASEGT. This chain's CDR3 is CASSEAQASGLRREQFF. The CDR3 DNA sequence: TGTGCCAGCAGTGAAGCGCAGGCTAGCGGTCTGCGACGGGAGCAGTTCTTC.

With respect to this clone: Within the sample, other DNA sequences also encode this same CDR3. As DNA, the CDR3 is TGTGCCAGCTCACCCGATCAAGAGACCCAGTACTTC. Translation gives CASSPDQETQYF. The genes are TRBV18 and TRBJ2-5; no definite D call. Looked up from germline, CDR1 is KGHSH and CDR2 is LQKENI. The CDR3 has 12 residues. With 3 bases removed from V and 2 bases from J, the gap between germline ends came to 4 bases.

The genes are TRBV11-2 and TRBJ1-1; a possible D gene is TRBD1 (5 bases). This CDR3 comprises 14 residues. CDR1 is SGHAT and CDR2 is FQNNGV in the germline V gene. V was pared by 5 bases and J by 4 bases, with 14 bases between. CDR3 amino acids: CASSPGRAGTEAFF. The CDR3 DNA is TGTGCCAGCAGCCCCGGCAGGGCTGGCACTGAAGCTTTCTTT.

As concerns this clone: Other nucleotide sequences from this sample produce the same CDR3. The V and J genes are TRBV5-1 and TRBJ2-3, with D perhaps TRBD2 (5 bases). The V end was cut by 0 bases, the J end by 3 bases, with 11 bases between. CDR3 length equals 15 residues. Looked up from germline, CDR1 is SGHRS and CDR2 is YFSETQ. Here the CDR3 DNA reads TGCGCCAGCAGCTTGGATGCGGGTTCAACAGATACGCAGTATTTT. It yields the protein CASSLDAGSTDTQYF.

V is TRBV19 and J is TRBJ2-1; D is possibly TRBD1 or TRBD2 (5 bases each). The length of the CDR3 is 14 residues. The V and J ends lost 4 bases and 3 bases respectively, with 10 bases between them. Per the germline V gene, CDR1 is LNHDA and CDR2 is SQIVND (reference sequence). The CDR3 region has the DNA TGTGCCAGTAGTACGGGACGCAACTACAATGAGCAGTTCTTC. Its protein is CASSTGRNYNEQFF.

In regard to this clone: Other DNA sequences from this sample encode an identical CDR3 as well. The CDR3 sequence is CASSLPGGGGYTF. CDR3 bases: TGTGCCAGCAGTTTACCGGGAGGGGGTGGCTACACCTTC. The gene calls are TRBV28 and TRBJ1-2, with D perhaps TRBD1 (6 bases). The V gene's germline CDR1 is MDHEN and CDR2 SYDVKM. The CDR3 is 13 residues long. Trimming cost V 2 bases and J 7 bases, with 11 bases left between them.

Written as DNA, the CDR3 is TGTGCCATCAGCGAACGTGGACAGGGGGCAAGCTATGGCTACACCTTC. Protein: CAISERGQGASYGYTF. This rearrangement joins TRBV10-3 to TRBJ1-2, with 11 bases matching TRBD1. Unmatched junction bases numbered 10, after V lost 6 bases and J lost 4 bases. This CDR3 is built from 16 residues. Per the germline V gene, CDR1 is ENHRY and CDR2 is SYGVKD.

The chain joins TRBV2 to TRBJ2-6; D gene uncertain. Germline lookup yields CDR1 SNHLY and CDR2 FYNNEI. This CDR3 has 14 amino acids. V was trimmed by 7 bases and J by 0 bases, leaving 7 bases between them. CDR3 DNA sequence: TGTGCCAGCATAGAAGGCTCTGGGGCCAACGTCCTGACTTTC. Translated, it gives CASIEGSGANVLTF.

The genes are TRBV2 and TRBJ2-7; D is undetermined. The ends were cut back, 8 bases at V and 2 bases at J, with 7 bases in the middle. Per germline, CDR1 SNHLY and CDR2 FYNNEI. The CDR3 spans 11 residues. The CDR3 sequence is CASDRAYEQYF. The DNA of the CDR3 is TGTGCCAGCGATCGGGCCTACGAGCAGTACTTC.

This chain connects TRBV7-3 to TRBJ1-4; D unclear. The CDR3 extends over 13 amino acids. Germline V gene data show CDR1 as SGHTA and CDR2 as FQGTGA. Trimming pared 5 bases from V and 8 bases from J, leaving 12 bases between. The CDR3 nucleotides are TGTGCCAGCAGCCTCGGGCCGTCAGAAAAACTGTTTTTT. This gives the protein CASSLGPSEKLFF.

The rearrangement uses TRBV11-3 and TRBJ2-5, with 9 bases that match TRBD1. The CDR3 consists of 15 residues. Germline values: CDR1 SGHNT, CDR2 YENEEA. Trimming took 3 bases from V and 2 from J; bases not matched to a gene: 4. CDR3 bases: TGTGCCAGCAGCTTTGGACAGGGGCCTCAAGAGACCCAGTACTTC. It translates to CASSFGQGPQETQYF.

The rearrangement uses TRBV7-9 and TRBJ2-7, with 14 positions matching TRBD2. V lost 5 bases to trimming and J lost 2 bases; unmatched junction nucleotides: 5. Germline lookup yields CDR1 SEHNR and CDR2 FQNEAQ (reference sequence). The CDR3 length is 16 residues. The CDR3 DNA reads TGTGCCAGCAGCCCCGCGACTAGCGGGAGGGCCTACGAGCAGTACTTC. This translates into CASSPATSGRAYEQYF. Full variable domain (outside the CDR3, taken from reference TRBV7-9 and TRBJ2-7): DTGVSQNPRHKITKRGQNVTFRCDPISEHNRLYWYRQTLGQGPEFLTYFQNEAQLEKSRLLSDRFSAERPKGSFSTLEIQRTEQGDSAMYLCASSPATSGRAYEQYFGPGTRLTVT.

The CDR3 DNA sequence: TGTGCCAGCAGCTCCCGACTAGCGGGAATGTCCTACAATGAGCAGTTCTTC. Protein sequence: CASSSRLAGMSYNEQFF. This chain connects TRBV11-2 to TRBJ2-1, with 11 positions matching TRBD2. Germline assignment: CDR1 SGHAT and CDR2 FQNNGV. With V trimmed by 4 bases and J by 1 base, 6 bases remained unmatched. The CDR3 contains 17 residues.

This chain uses TRBV6-5 with TRBJ2-7; a weak D match, TRBD2 (6 bases). The CDR3 has 14 residues. Germline values: CDR1 MNHEY, CDR2 SVGAGI. V was trimmed by 7 bases and J by 4 bases, leaving 17 bases between them. The CDR3 sequence: CASIRGSGEYEQYF. The CDR3 DNA is TGTGCCAGCATCCGGGGGAGTGGAGAGTACGAGCAGTACTTC.

V usage is TRBV25-1 and J usage is TRBJ2-3, with 12 bases that match TRBD2. The germline gives CDR1 MGHDK, CDR2 SYGVNS. This CDR3 comprises 17 residues. The V and J ends lost 2 bases and 6 bases, in that order; junction bases with no gene match: 9. The CDR3 protein is CASSERRLAGAADTQYF. The CDR3 DNA sequence: TGTGCCAGCAGTGAAAGAAGACTAGCGGGAGCGGCGGATACGCAGTATTTT.

The rearrangement links TRBV19 to TRBJ1-1; D remains unclear. Germline V gene sequence: CDR1 LNHDA, CDR2 SQIVND (reference sequence). V lost 5 bases and J lost 0, with 10 bases in between. The CDR3 is made up of 14 amino acids. The DNA for the CDR3 is TGTGCCAGTAGTCAGGACTATCTGAACACTGAAGCTTTCTTT. Translation gives CASSQDYLNTEAFF.

V is TRBV5-8 and J is TRBJ2-3; the match to TRBD2 covers 10 bases. The CDR3 length is 17 residues. J was trimmed by 4 bases and V by 4 bases; bases with no gene match: 12. Germline V gene sequence: CDR1 SGHTS, CDR2 YDEGEE. DNA for the CDR3: TGTGCCAGCAGCCTCGGGCTAGCGGGAGTGTATGCAGATACGCAGTATTTT. This gives the protein CASSLGLAGVYADTQYF.

This chain links TRBV6-1 with TRBJ2-7, with D uncertain. This CDR3 has 11 amino acids. Germline V gene data show CDR1 as MNHNS and CDR2 as SASEGT. V was trimmed by 8 bases and J by 5 bases, leaving 10 bases between them. CDR3 in amino acids: CASLRDDEQYF. In DNA, the CDR3 is TGTGCCAGCCTCCGAGACGACGAGCAGTACTTC.

The chain uses TRBV10-3 and TRBJ1-3; 11 bases agree with TRBD1. Germline CDR1 reads ENHRY; CDR2 reads SYGVKD. Trimming cost V 6 bases and J 5 bases; bases outside gene matches: 9. The CDR3 is 16 amino acids. CDR3 nucleotide sequence: TGTGCCATCAGCCCGGACAGGGGGCCTCTGAGAAACACCATATATTTT. As protein: CAISPDRGPLRNTIYF.

This chain connects TRBV6-5 to TRBJ2-1; perhaps TRBD2 as D (7 bases). Per germline, CDR1 MNHEY and CDR2 SVGAGI. The CDR3 covers 15 residues. Trimming stripped 3 bases from V and 6 bases from J, with 15 bases between. For the CDR3, the DNA is TGTGCCAGCAGTTATCTTGGGGGGGCCATCAATGAGCAGTTCTTC. Protein product: CASSYLGGAINEQFF.

The CDR3 is CASSQRAGTSDTDTQYF. The CDR3 DNA follows: TGTGCCAGCAGCCAACGGGCTGGGACTAGCGACACAGATACGCAGTATTTT. This rearrangement joins TRBV11-2 to TRBJ2-3; 10 bases match TRBD2. Trimming cost V 5 bases and J 2 bases; bases outside gene matches: 10. The CDR3 sequence is 17 residues long. In germline, CDR1 is SGHAT, CDR2 FQNNGV.

The chain recombines TRBV5-1 with TRBJ1-2; D uncertain. Germline CDR1 reads SGHRS; CDR2 reads YFSETQ. Deletions cut 0 bases from V and 0 bases from J, with 6 bases between. CDR3 length: 14 residues. CDR3 in DNA: TGCGCCAGCAGCTTGGCAGGAACTAACTATGGCTACACCTTC. This translates into CASSLAGTNYGYTF.

This rearrangement joins TRBV5-4 to TRBJ2-7; D is possibly TRBD2 (5 bases). The V gene's germline CDR1 is SGHNT and CDR2 YYREEE (reference sequence). This CDR3 is 13 amino acids long. Between the trimmed V and J ends, which lost 2 bases and 5 bases, there was a span of 11 bases. CDR3 DNA: TGTGCCAGCAGCTTTCCAGAGGAGGACGAGCAGTACTTC. Amino acids: CASSFPEEDEQYF.